The following is a TCR beta chain sequence with its context. The CDR3 runs to 11 residues. Germline V gives CDR1 SQVTM, CDR2 ANQGSEA. V lost 5 bases, J lost 8 bases, and 5 bases stayed unmatched. This specimen comes from a study of blood T cell repertoires in COVID-19. Across the study: Samples representing acute and convalescent COVID-19 were sourced from the United States, Italy and Spain. T cells, B-cell-depleted T cells, or PBMCs provided the cDNA or gDNA that served as material.

As processed by the authors: Reference gene primer amplification yielded estimated nucleated cell counts. The method was immunoSEQ multiplex PCR; TCRdb's version includes in-frame clones alone and lacks a portion of them. Clonal size and the V and J genes are those of that table, whereas D and trimming came from the DNA. The sample shows about 120,000 clones, around 80% of them seen only once. Sequenced sample: peripheral blood. The source is a man aged 60 to 69 with active or convalescent COVID-19. V gene TRBV29-1 combines with J gene TRBJ1-2, with 7 nucleotides matching TRBD1. For the CDR3, the DNA is TGCAGCGTTCAAGGGGGCGAAGGCTACACCTTC. Translated, it gives CSVQGGEGYTF.